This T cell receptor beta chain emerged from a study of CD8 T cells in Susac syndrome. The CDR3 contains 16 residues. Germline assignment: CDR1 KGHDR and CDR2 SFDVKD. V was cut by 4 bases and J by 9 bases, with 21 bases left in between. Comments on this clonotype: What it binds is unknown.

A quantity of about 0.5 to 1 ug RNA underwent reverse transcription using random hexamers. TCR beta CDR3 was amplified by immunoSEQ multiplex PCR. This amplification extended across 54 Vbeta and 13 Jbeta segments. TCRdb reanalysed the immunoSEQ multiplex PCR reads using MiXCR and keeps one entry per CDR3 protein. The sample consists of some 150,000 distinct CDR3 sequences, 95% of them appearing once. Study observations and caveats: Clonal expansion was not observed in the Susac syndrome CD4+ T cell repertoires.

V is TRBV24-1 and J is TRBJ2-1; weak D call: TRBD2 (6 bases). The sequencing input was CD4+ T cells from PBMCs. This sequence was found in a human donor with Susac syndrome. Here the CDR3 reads CATSDPSGTPSGEQFF. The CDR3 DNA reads TGTGCCACCAGTGACCCTTCCGGGACTCCCTCTGGTGAGCAGTTCTTC.